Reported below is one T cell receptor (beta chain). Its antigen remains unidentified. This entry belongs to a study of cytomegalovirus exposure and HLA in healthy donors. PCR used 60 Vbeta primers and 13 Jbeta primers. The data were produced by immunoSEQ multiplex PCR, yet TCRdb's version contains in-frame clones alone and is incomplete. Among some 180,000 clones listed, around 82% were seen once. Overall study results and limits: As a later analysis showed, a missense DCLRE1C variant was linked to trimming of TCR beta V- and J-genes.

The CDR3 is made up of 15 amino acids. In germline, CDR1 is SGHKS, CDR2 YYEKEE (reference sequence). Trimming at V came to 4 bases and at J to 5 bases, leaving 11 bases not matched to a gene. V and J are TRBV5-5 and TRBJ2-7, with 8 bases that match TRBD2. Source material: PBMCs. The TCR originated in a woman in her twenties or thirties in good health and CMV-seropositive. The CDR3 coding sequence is TGTGCCAGCAGCCAGATTAGCGGGACGGTCCACGAGCAGTACTTC. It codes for CASSQISGTVHEQYF.